One and the same sample provided the 5 T cell receptor beta chains below, sequenced in a study of post-analysis software for immune sequencing data. Whole-study results and caveats: TRBV5-6, TRBV5-1 and TRBV20-1 belonged to a set of roughly 5 TRBV segments that were more frequent in patients than controls.

Their antigen targets remain unknown. Unique molecular identifiers were carried by the TCR beta cDNA libraries. MiXCR was run by TCRdb on the PCR reads, yielding one entry per CDR3 protein. This table has 380,000 or so distinct CDR3 sequences, 30% to 45% appearing once. Sequencing was carried out using blood. These receptors were collected from a girl under 18 with multiple sclerosis.

The rearrangement uses TRBV5-4 and TRBJ2-1, with 8 positions matching TRBD1. Germline values: CDR1 SGHNT, CDR2 YYREEE (reference sequence). CDR3 length: 15 residues. Trimming at V came to 0 bases and at J to 10 bases, leaving 9 bases not matched to a gene. The CDR3 sequence is CASSLALDRAGEQFF. CDR3 bases: TGTGCCAGCAGCTTGGCCCTGGACAGGGCTGGGGAGCAGTTCTTC. The complete variable domain, with remaining parts taken from reference TRBV5-4 and TRBJ2-1, reads ETGVTQSPTHLIKTRGQQVTLRCSSQSGHNTVSWYQQALGQGPQFIFQYYREEENGRGNFPPRFSGLQFPNYSSELNVNALELDDSALYLCASSLALDRAGEQFFGPGTRLTVL.

CDR3 sequence reads: CASSPIRRGISYGYTF. DNA for the CDR3: TGTGCCAGCAGTCCAATCCGCAGGGGGATCAGCTATGGCTACACCTTC. V usage is TRBV12-3 or TRBV12-4 and J usage is TRBJ1-2, with 7 bases aligning to TRBD1. Germline trimming cut 5 bases from V and 4 bases from J; bases unmatched to any gene: 13. The CDR3 is made up of 16 amino acids.

This clonotype was found many times. The chain has TRBV29-1 and TRBJ2-3; D is perhaps TRBD2 (5 bases). The ends were cut back, 8 bases at V and 5 bases at J, with 14 bases in the middle. The CDR3 extends over 12 amino acids. The germline gives CDR1 SQVTM, CDR2 ANQGSEA. DNA of the CDR3: TGCAGCCCCAAGTTACGGGGAGATACGCAGTATTTT. Protein: CSPKLRGDTQYF.

This rearrangement joins TRBV7-3 to TRBJ1-1, with a possible D match to TRBD1 (5 bases). Germline V gene lookup returns CDR1 SGHTA and CDR2 FQGTGA. V lost 5 bases, J lost 4 bases, and 17 bases lay in between. The CDR3 has 15 residues. The CDR3 sequence: CASSASGAESTEAFF. The CDR3 DNA is TGTGCCAGCAGCGCGAGCGGGGCCGAGTCCACTGAAGCTTTCTTT.

The chain couples TRBV7-9 to TRBJ2-5, with D maybe TRBD1 (5 bases). The last part of the DNA fits TRBJ2-7 better; the J call may be wrong. The CDR3 is 14 amino acids. From germline, CDR1 is SEHNR and CDR2 FQNEAQ (reference sequence). The CDR3 DNA sequence: TGTGCCAGCACCCCCGGTGGGGCACGCTACGAGCAGTACTTC. Its translation: CASTPGGARYEQYF.